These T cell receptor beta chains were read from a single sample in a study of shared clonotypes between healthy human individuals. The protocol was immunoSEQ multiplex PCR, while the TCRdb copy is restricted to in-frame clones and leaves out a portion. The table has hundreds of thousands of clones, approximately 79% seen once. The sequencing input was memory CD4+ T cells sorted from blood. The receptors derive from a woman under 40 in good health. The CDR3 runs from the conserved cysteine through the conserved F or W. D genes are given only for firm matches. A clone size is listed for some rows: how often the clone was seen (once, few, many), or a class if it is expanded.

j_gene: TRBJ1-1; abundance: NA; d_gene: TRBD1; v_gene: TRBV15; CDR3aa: CATRAGGYTEAFF; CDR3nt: TGTGCCACCAGGGCAGGGGGGTACACTGAAGCTTTCTTT
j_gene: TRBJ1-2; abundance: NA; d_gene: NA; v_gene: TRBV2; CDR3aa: CASSGEGLDGYTF; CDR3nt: TGTGCCAGCAGTGGGGAAGGGCTCGATGGCTACACCTTC
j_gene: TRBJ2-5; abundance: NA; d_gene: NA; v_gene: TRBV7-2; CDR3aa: CASSLTRIQETQYF; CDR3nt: TGTGCCAGCAGCTTAACTAGAATCCAAGAGACCCAGTACTTC
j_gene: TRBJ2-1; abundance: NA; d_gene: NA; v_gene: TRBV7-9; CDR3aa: CASSLGLGMNEQFF; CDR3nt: TGTGCCAGCAGCTTAGGGTTAGGGATGAATGAGCAGTTCTTC
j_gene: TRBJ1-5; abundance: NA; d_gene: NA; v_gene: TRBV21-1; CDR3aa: CASSKATGGNQPQHF; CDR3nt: TGTGCCAGCAGCAAAGCCACAGGGGGAAATCAGCCCCAGCATTTT
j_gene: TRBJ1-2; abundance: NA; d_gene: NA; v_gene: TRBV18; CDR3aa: CASSPPGDYGYTF; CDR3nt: TGTGCCAGCTCACCGCCAGGGGACTATGGCTACACCTTC
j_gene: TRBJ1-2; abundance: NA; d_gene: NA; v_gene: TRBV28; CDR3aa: CASSFPPYGYTF; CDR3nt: TGTGCCAGCAGTTTCCCCCCCTATGGCTACACCTTC
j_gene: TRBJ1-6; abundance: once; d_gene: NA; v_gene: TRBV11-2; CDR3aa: CASSLNKNSPLHF; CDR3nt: TGTGCCAGCAGCTTAAATAAGAATTCACCCCTCCACTTT
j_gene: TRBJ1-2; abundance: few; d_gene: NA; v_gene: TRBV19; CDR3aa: CASSSTRGNYGYTF; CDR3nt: TGTGCCAGTAGTAGCACGAGAGGTAACTATGGCTACACCTTC
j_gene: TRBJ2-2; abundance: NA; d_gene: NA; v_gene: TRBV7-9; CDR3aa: CASSLAGGADTGELFF; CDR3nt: TGTGCCAGCAGCTTAGCCGGCGGGGCGGACACCGGGGAGCTGTTTTTT
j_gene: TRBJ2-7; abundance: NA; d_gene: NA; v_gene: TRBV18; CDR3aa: CASSAEGNYEQYF; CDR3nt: TGTGCCAGCTCAGCCGAAGGAAACTACGAGCAGTACTTC
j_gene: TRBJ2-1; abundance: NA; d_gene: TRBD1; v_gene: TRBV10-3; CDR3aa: CATRGQGRNEQFF; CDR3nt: TGTGCCACCAGGGGACAGGGGCGAAATGAGCAGTTCTTC
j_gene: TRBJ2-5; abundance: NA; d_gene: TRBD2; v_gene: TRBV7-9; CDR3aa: CASRRPRGETQYF; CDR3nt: TGTGCCAGCAGGCGGCCGCGGGGGGAGACCCAGTACTTC
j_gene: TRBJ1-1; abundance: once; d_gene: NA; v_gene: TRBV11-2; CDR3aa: CASSLARKSEAFF; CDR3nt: TGTGCCAGCAGCTTAGCGAGGAAATCAGAAGCTTTCTTT
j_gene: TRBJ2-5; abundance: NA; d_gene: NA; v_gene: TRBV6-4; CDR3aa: CASRGHRTENQETQYF; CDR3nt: TGTGCCAGCAGGGGTCACCGGACAGAAAACCAAGAGACCCAGTACTTC
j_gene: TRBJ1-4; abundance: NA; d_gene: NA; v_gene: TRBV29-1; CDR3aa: CSVAWTEGEKLFF; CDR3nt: TGCAGCGTTGCGTGGACAGAGGGGGAAAAACTGTTTTTT
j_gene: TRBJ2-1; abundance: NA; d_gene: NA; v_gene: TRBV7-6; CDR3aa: CASSEAGDFKQFF; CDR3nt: TGTGCCAGCAGCGAAGCTGGGGATTTTAAGCAGTTCTTC
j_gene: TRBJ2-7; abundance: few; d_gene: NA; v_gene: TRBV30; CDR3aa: CAWSGGEQYF; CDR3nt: TGTGCCTGGAGTGGGGGCGAGCAGTACTTC
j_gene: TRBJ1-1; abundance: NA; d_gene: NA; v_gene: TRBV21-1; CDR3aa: CASSTPTGGVTEAFF; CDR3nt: TGTGCCAGCAGCACCCCGACAGGGGGCGTGACTGAAGCTTTCTTT
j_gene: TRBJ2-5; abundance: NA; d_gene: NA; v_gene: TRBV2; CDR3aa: CASNSGEQGQTQYF; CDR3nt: TGTGCCAGCAACTCAGGCGAACAGGGCCAGACCCAGTACTTC
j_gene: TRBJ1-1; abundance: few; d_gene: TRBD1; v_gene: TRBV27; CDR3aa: CASMNDGQGNTEAFF; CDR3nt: TGTGCCAGCATGAATGACGGACAGGGAAACACTGAAGCTTTCTTT
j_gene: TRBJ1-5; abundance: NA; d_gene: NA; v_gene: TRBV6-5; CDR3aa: CASSTGLVGNQPQHF; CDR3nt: TGTGCCAGCAGCACCGGGTTAGTGGGCAATCAGCCCCAGCATTTT
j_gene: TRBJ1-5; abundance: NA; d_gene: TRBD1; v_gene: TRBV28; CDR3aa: CASSSPGGTQPQHF; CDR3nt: TGTGCCAGCAGTTCTCCAGGGGGCACTCAGCCCCAGCATTTT
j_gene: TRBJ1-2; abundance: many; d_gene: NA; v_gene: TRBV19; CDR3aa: CASTMGGMDYGYTF; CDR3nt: TGTGCCAGTACCATGGGGGGCATGGACTATGGCTACACCTTC
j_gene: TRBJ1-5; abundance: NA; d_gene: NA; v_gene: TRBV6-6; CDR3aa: CASRGTAAYSNQPQHF; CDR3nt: TGTGCCAGCAGGGGGACCGCAGCCTATAGCAATCAGCCCCAGCATTTT
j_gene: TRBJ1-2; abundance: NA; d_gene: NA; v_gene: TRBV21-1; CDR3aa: CASSPRGAQHGYTF; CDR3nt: TGTGCCAGCAGCCCGAGGGGGGCGCAGCATGGCTACACCTTC
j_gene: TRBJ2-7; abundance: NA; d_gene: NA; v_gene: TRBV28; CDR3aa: CASSYRAREQYF; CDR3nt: TGTGCCAGCAGCTATAGGGCCCGCGAGCAGTACTTC
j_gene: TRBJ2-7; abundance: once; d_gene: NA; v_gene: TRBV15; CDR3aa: CATSSFGTNIYEQYF; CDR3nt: TGTGCCACCAGCAGCTTCGGGACAAACATCTACGAGCAGTACTTC
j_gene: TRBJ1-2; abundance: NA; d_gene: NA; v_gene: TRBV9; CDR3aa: CASSARVDGAYGYTF; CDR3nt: TGTGCCAGCAGCGCCCGGGTTGACGGAGCCTATGGCTACACCTTC
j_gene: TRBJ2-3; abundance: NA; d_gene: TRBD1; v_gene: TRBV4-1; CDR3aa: CASSHRTGTPGTDTQYF; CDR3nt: TGCGCCAGCAGCCATCGGACAGGGACCCCTGGCACAGATACGCAGTATTTT
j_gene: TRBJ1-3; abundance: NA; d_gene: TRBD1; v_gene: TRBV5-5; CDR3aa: CASRAAGRGQGNTIYF; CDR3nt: TGTGCCAGCCGCGCCGCCGGCAGGGGGCAAGGAAACACCATATATTTT
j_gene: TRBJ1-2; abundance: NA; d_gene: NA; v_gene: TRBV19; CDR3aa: CASSIGTGRLRDGYTF; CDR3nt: TGTGCCAGTAGCATAGGAACAGGGAGACTACGGGATGGCTACACCTTC
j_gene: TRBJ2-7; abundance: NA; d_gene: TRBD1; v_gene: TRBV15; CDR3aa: CATSRDRTGRPYEQYF; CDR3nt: TGTGCCACCAGCAGAGACCGGACAGGGAGGCCCTACGAGCAGTACTTC
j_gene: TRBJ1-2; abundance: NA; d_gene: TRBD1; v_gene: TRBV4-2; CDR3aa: CASSQAGTVGGYGYTF; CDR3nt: TGTGCCAGCAGCCAAGCTGGGACAGTGGGGGGCTATGGCTACACCTTC
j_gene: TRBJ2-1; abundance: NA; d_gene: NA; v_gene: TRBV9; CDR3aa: CASSVYPEGYSYNEQFF; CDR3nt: TGTGCCAGCAGCGTATATCCCGAGGGTTACTCCTACAATGAGCAGTTCTTC
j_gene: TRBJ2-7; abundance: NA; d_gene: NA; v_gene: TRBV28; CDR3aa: CASSLATKKRVQPYEQYF; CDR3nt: TGTGCCAGCAGTTTAGCAACTAAAAAGCGGGTCCAACCCTACGAGCAGTACTTC
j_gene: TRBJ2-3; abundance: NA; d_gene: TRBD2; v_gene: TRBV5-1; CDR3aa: CASRLAGAGTDTQYF; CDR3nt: TGCGCCAGCAGACTAGCGGGAGCCGGAACAGATACGCAGTATTTT
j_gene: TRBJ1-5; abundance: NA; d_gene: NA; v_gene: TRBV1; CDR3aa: CTSSQVMGQGMWYSNQPQHF; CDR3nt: TGCACCAGCAGCCAAGTTATGGGACAGGGGATGTGGTATAGCAATCAGCCCCAGCATTTT
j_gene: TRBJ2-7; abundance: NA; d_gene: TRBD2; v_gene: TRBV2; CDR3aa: CASRGLFGRGYEQYF; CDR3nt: TGTGCCAGCAGGGGTTTATTCGGGAGGGGGTACGAGCAGTACTTC
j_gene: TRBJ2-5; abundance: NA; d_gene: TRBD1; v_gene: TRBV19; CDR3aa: CASSLRDRGIETQYF; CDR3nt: TGTGCCAGTAGTCTCCGGGACAGGGGTATAGAGACCCAGTACTTC
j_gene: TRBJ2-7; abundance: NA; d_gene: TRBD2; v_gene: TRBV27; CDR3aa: CASRTGGSGGYEQYF; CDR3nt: TGTGCCAGCAGAACCGGGGGGTCCGGGGGCTACGAGCAGTACTTC
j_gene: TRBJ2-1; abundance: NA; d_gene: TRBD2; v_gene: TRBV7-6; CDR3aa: CASSLLAGAGYNEQFF; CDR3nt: TGTGCCAGCAGCTTATTGGCGGGAGCAGGATACAATGAGCAGTTCTTC
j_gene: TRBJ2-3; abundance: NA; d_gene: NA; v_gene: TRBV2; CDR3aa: CASSVRLDRTDTQYF; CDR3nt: TGTGCCAGCAGTGTAAGACTAGATCGCACAGATACGCAGTATTTT
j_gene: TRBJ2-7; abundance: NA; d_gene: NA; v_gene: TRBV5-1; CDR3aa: CASSFGGTYEQYF; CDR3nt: TGCGCCAGCAGCTTTGGGGGCACCTACGAGCAGTACTTC
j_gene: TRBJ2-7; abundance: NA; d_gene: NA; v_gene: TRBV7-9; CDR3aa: CASSLVRDEQYF; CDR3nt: TGTGCCAGCAGCTTAGTCAGGGACGAGCAGTACTTC
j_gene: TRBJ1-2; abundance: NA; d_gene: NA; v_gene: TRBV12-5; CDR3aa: CASGSGDGLSYGYTF; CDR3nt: TGTGCTAGTGGTTCGGGGGACGGTTTATCCTATGGCTACACCTTC
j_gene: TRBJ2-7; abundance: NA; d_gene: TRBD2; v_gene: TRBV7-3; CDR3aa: CASSGGNQNQQYF; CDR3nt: TGTGCCTCCTCGGGGGGAAATCAGAACCAGCAGTACTTC
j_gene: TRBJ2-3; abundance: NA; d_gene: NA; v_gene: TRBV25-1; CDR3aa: CASSEGGTDTQYF; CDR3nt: TGTGCCAGCAGTGAAGGGGGCACAGATACGCAGTATTTT
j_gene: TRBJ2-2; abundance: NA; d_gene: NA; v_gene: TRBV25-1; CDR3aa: CASSGVIDTGELFF; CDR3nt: TGTGCCAGCAGTGGGGTTATCGACACCGGGGAGCTGTTTTTT
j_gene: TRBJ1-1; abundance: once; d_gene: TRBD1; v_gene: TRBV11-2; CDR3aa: CASSADRGETEAFF; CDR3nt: TGTGCCAGCAGCGCGGACAGGGGTGAGACTGAAGCTTTCTTT
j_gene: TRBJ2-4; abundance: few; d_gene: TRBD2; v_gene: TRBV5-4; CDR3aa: CASSEGLAVAGTKNIQYF; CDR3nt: TGTGCCAGCAGCGAGGGACTAGCGGTCGCAGGGACCAAAAACATTCAGTACTTC
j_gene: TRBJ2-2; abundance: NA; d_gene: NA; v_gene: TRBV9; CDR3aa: CASSAHTGELFF; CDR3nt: TGTGCCAGCAGCGCCCACACCGGGGAGCTGTTTTTT
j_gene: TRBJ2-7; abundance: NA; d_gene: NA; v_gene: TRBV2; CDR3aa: CASSETYEQYF; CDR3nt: TGTGCCAGCAGTGAAACCTACGAGCAGTACTTC
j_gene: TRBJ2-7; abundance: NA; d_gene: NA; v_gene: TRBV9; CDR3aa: CASSPGQMSSYEQYF; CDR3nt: TGTGCCAGCAGCCCCGGACAGATGAGCTCCTACGAGCAGTACTTC
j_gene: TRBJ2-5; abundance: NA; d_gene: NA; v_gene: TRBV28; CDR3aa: CASSLPKVETQYF; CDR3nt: TGTGCCAGCAGTTTGCCTAAAGTGGAGACCCAGTACTTC